A single sample gave rise to the 2 T cell receptor beta chains below, sequenced in a study of T cell responses to AZD1222 COVID-19 vaccine. Repertoires were generated with immunoSEQ multiplex PCR, while TCRdb's copy carries only in-frame clones and drops some. The repertoire has 110,000 to 150,000 clones, 80% to 90% of them found once; the top ten carry just over 5.5%. Source: peripheral blood, taken on day 0 of AZD1222 vaccination. Receptors were obtained from an adult in good health.

This clone appeared once. The chain carries TRBV9 and TRBJ1-2; 8 positions match TRBD1. The ends lost 2 bases at V and 4 bases at J; junction bases unmatched: 1. Per the germline V gene, CDR1 is SGDLS and CDR2 is YYNGEE. The CDR3 totals 13 residues. The CDR3 reads CASSVGTGYGYTF. The CDR3 DNA sequence: TGTGCCAGCAGCGTGGGGACAGGCTATGGCTACACCTTC.

V usage is TRBV19 and J usage is TRBJ2-4; D assignment may be TRBD1 or TRBD2 (5 bases each). Trimming shortened V by 10 bases and J by 2 bases, and 18 bases separated the two germline ends. The CDR3 contains 15 residues. Germline CDR1 is LNHDA and CDR2 is SQIVND (reference sequence). CDR3 amino acids: CATASGRLTKNIQYF. Here the CDR3 DNA reads TGTGCCACCGCATCAGGGAGATTAACCAAAAACATTCAGTACTTC.